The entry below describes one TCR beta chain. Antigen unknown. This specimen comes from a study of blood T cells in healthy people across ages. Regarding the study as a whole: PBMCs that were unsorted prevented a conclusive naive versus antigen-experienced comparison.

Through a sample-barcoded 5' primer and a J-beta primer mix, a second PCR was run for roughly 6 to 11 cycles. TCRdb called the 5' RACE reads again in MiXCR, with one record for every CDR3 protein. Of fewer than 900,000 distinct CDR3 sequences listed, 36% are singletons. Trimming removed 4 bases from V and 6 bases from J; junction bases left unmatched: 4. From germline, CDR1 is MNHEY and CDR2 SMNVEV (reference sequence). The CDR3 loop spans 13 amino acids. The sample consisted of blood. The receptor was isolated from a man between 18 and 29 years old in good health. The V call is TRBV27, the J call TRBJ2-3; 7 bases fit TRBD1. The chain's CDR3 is CASSYLQGDTQYF. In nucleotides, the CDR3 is TGTGCCAGCAGTTACCTACAGGGGGATACGCAGTATTTT.